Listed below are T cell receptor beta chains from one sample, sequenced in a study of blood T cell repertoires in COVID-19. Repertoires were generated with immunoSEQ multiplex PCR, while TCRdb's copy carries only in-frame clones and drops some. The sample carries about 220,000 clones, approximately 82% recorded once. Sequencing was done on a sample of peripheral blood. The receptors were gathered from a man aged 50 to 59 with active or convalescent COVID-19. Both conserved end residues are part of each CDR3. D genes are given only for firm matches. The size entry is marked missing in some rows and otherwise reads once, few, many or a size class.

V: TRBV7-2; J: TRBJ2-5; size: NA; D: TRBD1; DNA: TGTGCCAGCAGCTTAGCGCGAGGGGGCTCAGAGACCCAGTACTTC; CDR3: CASSLARGGSETQYF
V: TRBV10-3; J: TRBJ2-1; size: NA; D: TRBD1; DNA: TGTGCCATCAGTGGAGTTAATCGGACAGGGAATGGGGGCAATGAGCAGTTCTTC; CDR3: CAISGVNRTGNGGNEQFF
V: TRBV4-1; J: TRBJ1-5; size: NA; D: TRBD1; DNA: TGCGCCAGCAGCCAAGAGTCAGGGGGTCGGGCCCAGCATTTT; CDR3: CASSQESGGRAQHF
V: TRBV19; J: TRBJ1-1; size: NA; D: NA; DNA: TGTGCCAGTAGTATAGAGCCCGGGAGAGGCACTGAAGCTTTCTTT; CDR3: CASSIEPGRGTEAFF
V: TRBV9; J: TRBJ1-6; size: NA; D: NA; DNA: TGTGCCAGCAGCTCAGGGGACGGTTATAATTCACCCCTCCACTTT; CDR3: CASSSGDGYNSPLHF
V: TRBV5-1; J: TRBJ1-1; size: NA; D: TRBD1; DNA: TGCGCCAGCAGCTTGGAGGCAGGGGGCGCGGGCGGGAACACTGAAGCTTTCTTT; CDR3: CASSLEAGGAGGNTEAFF
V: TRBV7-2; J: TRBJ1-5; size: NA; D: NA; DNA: TGTGCCAGCAGCTTAGCCCCAGTACGGCCCCAGCATTTT; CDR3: CASSLAPVRPQHF
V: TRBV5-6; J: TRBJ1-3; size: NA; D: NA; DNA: TGTGCCAGCAGCTTGGCGGGGGACTCTGGAAACACCATATATTTT; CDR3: CASSLAGDSGNTIYF
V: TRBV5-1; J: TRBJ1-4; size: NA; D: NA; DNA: TGCGCCAGCAGACGACAGACAGGCGGTGGAGAAAAACTGTTTTTT; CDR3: CASRRQTGGGEKLFF
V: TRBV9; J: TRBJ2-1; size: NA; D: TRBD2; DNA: TGTGCCAGCAGCCCCGGGTCTAGCGGGTTATACAATGAGCAGTTCTTC; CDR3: CASSPGSSGLYNEQFF
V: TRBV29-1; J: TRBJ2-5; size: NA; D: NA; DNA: TGCAGCGCAGCGGACGTCTCCCAAGAGACCCAGTACTTC; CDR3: CSAADVSQETQYF
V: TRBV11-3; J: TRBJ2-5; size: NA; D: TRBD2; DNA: TGTGCCAGCAGCCAGGGACTAGCGGGGGAGACCCAGTACTTC; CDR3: CASSQGLAGETQYF
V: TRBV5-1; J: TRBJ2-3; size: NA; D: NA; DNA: TGCGCCAGCAGCCCCCGGGGGCGGGAGATAGATACGCAGTATTTT; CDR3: CASSPRGREIDTQYF
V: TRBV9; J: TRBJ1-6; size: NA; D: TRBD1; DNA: TGTGCCAGCAGCTTCCGGACAGGGAGGAGATCACCCCTCCACTTT; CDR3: CASSFRTGRRSPLHF
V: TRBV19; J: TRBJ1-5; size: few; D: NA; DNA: TGTGCCAGTAGCCCCGAGACAGGAGTAAGCAATCAGCCCCAGCATTTT; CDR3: CASSPETGVSNQPQHF
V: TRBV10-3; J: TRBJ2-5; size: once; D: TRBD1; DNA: TGTGCCATCAGTGAGCCATGGGACAGGGGGGGACGGGCCCAGTACTTC; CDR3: CAISEPWDRGGRAQYF
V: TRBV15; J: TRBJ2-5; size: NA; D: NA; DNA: TGTGCCACCAGCAGTACCTCGTCGAGTCGGGCGGGTTTGGACTTC; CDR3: CATSSTSSSRAGLDF
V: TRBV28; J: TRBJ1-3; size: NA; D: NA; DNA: TGTGCCAGCAGTTTGGCTGCCAGTGTGGGAAACACCATATATTTT; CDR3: CASSLAASVGNTIYF
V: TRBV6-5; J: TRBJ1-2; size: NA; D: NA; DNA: TGTGCCAGCAGAGCCTCAGGGCTTGGCTACACCTTC; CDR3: CASRASGLGYTF
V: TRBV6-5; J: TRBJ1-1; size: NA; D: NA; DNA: TGTGCCAGCAGTCCCTATTCACCGGACACTGAAGCTTTCTTT; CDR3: CASSPYSPDTEAFF
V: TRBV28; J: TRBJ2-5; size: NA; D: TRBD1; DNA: TGTGCCAGCAGCCACCCCCGGGACAGGAGACAAGAGACCCAGTACTTC; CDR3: CASSHPRDRRQETQYF
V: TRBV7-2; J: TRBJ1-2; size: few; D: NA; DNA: TGTGCCAGCAGCCCTGGACAAATGACTAACTATGGCTACACCTTC; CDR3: CASSPGQMTNYGYTF
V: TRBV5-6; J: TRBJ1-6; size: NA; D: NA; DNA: TGTGCCAGCAGCTTGGCTTCAGGGTATTCACCCCTCCACTTT; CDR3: CASSLASGYSPLHF
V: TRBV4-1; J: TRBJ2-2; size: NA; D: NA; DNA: TGCGCCAGCAGCCAAGCAGGGGCCGGGGAGCTGTTTTTT; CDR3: CASSQAGAGELFF
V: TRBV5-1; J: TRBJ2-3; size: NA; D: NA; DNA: TGCGCCAGCAGCGCTAACGGGCCGGGGGTAGATACGCAGTATTTT; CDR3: CASSANGPGVDTQYF
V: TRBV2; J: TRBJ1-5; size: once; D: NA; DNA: TGTGCCAGCAGTGTTAGGGGTAGCAATCAGCCCCAGCATTTT; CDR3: CASSVRGSNQPQHF
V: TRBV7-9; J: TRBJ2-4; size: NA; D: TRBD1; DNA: TGTGCCAGCAGCTTAGCACAGGGGGTAAACATTCAGTACTTC; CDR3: CASSLAQGVNIQYF
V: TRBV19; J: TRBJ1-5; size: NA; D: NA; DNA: TGTGCCAGTAGTATAAAGCAGTGGGAGGTAGGACTCAATCAGCCCCAGCATTTT; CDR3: CASSIKQWEVGLNQPQHF